This is a list of T cell receptor beta chains from one sample in a study of T cell clonotyping in hematopoietic cell transplantation. The repertoire was sequenced with immunoSEQ multiplex PCR; TCRdb's copy has only in-frame clones and lacks some. The sample records about 47,000 clones, roughly 80% being singletons. The specimen comprised peripheral blood mononuclear cells, sampled before stem cell transplant. The source of these receptors is a man in his fifties or sixties with myelodysplastic syndrome. Some clones in this sample may be carry-over from other donors' samples. Both conserved end residues are part of each CDR3. The D gene is left open where the match is weak. Only some rows state a clone size, as once, few, many or a class for expanded clones.

D,V,size,J,CDR3,DNA
TRBD1,TRBV6-5,-,TRBJ1-2,CASSFRDSNYGYTF,TGTGCCAGCAGTTTCCGGGACAGTAACTATGGCTACACCTTC
-,TRBV4-3,few,TRBJ1-6,CASSQGRRGNSPLHF,TGCGCCAGCAGCCAAGGGCGGAGAGGGAATTCACCCCTCCACTTT
TRBD2,TRBV5-6,-,TRBJ2-3,CASSSRVAGGRGADTQYF,TGTGCCAGCAGCTCAAGGGTAGCGGGGGGCCGGGGGGCAGATACGCAGTATTTT
TRBD2,TRBV7-2,-,TRBJ2-7,CASSLTSSGGPSYEQYF,TGTGCCAGCAGCTTGACCTCTAGCGGGGGACCCTCCTACGAGCAGTACTTC
-,TRBV7-9,-,TRBJ2-5,CASSSRGGERETQYF,TGTGCCAGCAGCTCGAGGGGGGGCGAGCGGGAGACCCAGTACTTC
TRBD2,TRBV5-4,-,TRBJ2-2,CASSWAGGPGTGELFF,TGTGCCAGCAGCTGGGCGGGGGGGCCAGGAACCGGGGAGCTGTTTTTT
-,TRBV6-5,-,TRBJ2-7,CASSERVGRYEQYF,TGTGCCAGCAGTGAGAGGGTCGGCCGGTACGAGCAGTACTTC
-,TRBV9,-,TRBJ1-1,CASSVGRMNTEAFF,TGTGCCAGCAGCGTAGGCAGGATGAACACTGAAGCTTTCTTT
-,TRBV5-5,-,TRBJ2-7,CASSLGLGFYEQYF,TGTGCCAGCAGCTTGGGCCTGGGGTTCTACGAGCAGTACTTC
-,TRBV29-1,-,TRBJ1-1,CSGATEVEAFF,TGCAGCGGCGCGACAGAAGTTGAAGCTTTCTTT
-,TRBV5-1,-,TRBJ1-6,CASSGEVPYGSPLHF,TGCGCCAGCAGCGGAGAGGTTCCCTACGGGTCACCCCTCCACTTT
-,TRBV2,-,TRBJ1-2,CASSEANLVGSDHYGYTF,TGTGCCAGCAGTGAAGCCAATTTGGTAGGGAGCGACCACTATGGCTACACCTTC
-,TRBV6-5,-,TRBJ1-2,CASSPTGFYGYTF,TGTGCCAGCAGCCCAACGGGGTTCTATGGCTACACCTTC
-,TRBV27,-,TRBJ1-1,CASRNRAQNTEAFF,TGTGCCAGCAGAAACAGGGCCCAGAACACTGAAGCTTTCTTT
-,TRBV7-2,-,TRBJ1-5,CASSLDSLGISNQPQHF,TGTGCCAGCAGCCTGGACAGCTTAGGGATTAGCAATCAGCCCCAGCATTTT
TRBD1,TRBV29-1,-,TRBJ2-1,CSVDTGGSEQFF,TGCAGCGTAGACACAGGGGGCAGTGAGCAGTTCTTC